A single T cell receptor beta chain is shown here with its context. Antigen: not known. Germline V gene lookup returns CDR1 SEHNR and CDR2 FQNEAQ (reference sequence). The CDR3 runs to 13 residues. The data originate from a study of T cell clusters in autoimmune cytopenias. Study outcomes and limitations: The T cell clusters were defined only in silico, without experimental functional validation. No cluster-lack signature appeared between secondary cytopenia and chronic lymphocytic leukemia patients, apparently due to lymphoma masking.

Multiplex touch-down PCR amplified TRB using TRB-A and TRB-B pools in one tube. From the multiplex PCR reads, TCRdb lists one entry per CDR3 protein and no DNA. The listing contains approximately 1,100 distinct CDR3 sequences. TRB was amplified from approximately 250 ng of peripheral blood genomic DNA per sample. The V and J genes are TRBV7-9 and TRBJ2-5; TCRdb's assignment of TRBD1 cannot be checked, as there is no DNA. Material for sequencing was peripheral blood. This clonotype originated in a human donor with an autoimmune cytopenia or autoimmune hepatitis (not recorded which). CDR3 loop: CASSPDSRETQYF.